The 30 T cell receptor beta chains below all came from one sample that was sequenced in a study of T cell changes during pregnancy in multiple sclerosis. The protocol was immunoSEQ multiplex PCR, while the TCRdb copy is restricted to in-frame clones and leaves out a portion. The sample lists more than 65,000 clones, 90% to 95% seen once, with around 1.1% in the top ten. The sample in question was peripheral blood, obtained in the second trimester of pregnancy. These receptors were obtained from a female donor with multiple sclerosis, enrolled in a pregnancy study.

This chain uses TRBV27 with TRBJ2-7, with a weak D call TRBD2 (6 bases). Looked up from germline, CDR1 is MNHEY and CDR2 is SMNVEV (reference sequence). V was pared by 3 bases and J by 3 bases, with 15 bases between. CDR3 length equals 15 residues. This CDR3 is CASSFSGPAYYEQYF. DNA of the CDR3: TGTGCCAGCAGTTTTAGCGGTCCAGCTTACTACGAGCAGTACTTC.

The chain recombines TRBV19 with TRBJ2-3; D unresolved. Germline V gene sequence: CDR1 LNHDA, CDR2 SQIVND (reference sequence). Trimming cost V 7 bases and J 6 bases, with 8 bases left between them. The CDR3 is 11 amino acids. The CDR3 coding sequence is TGTGCCAGTACAAATCAGGATACGCAGTATTTT. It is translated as CASTNQDTQYF.

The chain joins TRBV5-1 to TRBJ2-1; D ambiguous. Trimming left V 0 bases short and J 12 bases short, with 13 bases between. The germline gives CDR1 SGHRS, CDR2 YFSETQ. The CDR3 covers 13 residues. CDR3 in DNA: TGCGCCAGCAGCTTGGCCGGTCGCTCCCTGCAGTTCTTC. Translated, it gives CASSLAGRSLQFF.

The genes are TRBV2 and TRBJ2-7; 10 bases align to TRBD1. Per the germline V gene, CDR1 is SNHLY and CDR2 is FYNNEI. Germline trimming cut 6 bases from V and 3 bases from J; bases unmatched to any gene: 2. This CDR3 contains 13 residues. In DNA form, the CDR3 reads TGTGCCAGCAGGTGGGACAGGGGCTACGAGCAGTACTTC. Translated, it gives CASRWDRGYEQYF.

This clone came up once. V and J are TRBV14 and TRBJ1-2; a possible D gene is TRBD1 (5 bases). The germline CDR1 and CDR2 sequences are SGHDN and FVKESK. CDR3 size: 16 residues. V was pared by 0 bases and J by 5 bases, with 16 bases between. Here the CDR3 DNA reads TGTGCCAGCAGCCAAGATCTGGGGCAGGAAAGATATGGCTACACCTTC. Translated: CASSQDLGQERYGYTF.

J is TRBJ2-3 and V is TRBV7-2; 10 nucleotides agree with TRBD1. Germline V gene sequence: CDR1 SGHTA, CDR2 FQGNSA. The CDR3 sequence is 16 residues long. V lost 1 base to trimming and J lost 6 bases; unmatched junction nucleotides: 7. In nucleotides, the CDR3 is TGTGCCAGCAGCTTAGGCCGAGGACAGGGGGGGGATACGCAGTATTTT. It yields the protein CASSLGRGQGGDTQYF.

CDR3: CASSLDRVRTEAFF. CDR3 DNA: TGTGCCAGCAGTTTAGACAGGGTTAGGACTGAAGCTTTCTTT. V gene TRBV28 combines with J gene TRBJ1-1; 7 bases match TRBD1. This CDR3 has 14 amino acids. CDR1 is MDHEN and CDR2 is SYDVKM in the germline V gene. The V gene end was trimmed by 2 bases and the J gene end by 5 bases; junction bases not matched to a gene: 5.

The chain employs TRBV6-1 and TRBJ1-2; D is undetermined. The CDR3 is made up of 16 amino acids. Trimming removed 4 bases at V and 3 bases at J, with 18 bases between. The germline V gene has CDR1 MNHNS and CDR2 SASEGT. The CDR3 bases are TGTGCCAGCAGTGTCGAGTGGCCGGGGTACGACTATGGCTACACCTTC. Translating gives CASSVEWPGYDYGYTF.

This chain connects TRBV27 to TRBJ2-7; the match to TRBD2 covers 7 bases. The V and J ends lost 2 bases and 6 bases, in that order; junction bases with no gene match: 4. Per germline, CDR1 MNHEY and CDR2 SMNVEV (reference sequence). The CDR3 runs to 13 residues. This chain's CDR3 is CASSLREGREQYF. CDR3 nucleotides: TGTGCCAGCAGTTTAAGGGAGGGGCGCGAGCAGTACTTC.

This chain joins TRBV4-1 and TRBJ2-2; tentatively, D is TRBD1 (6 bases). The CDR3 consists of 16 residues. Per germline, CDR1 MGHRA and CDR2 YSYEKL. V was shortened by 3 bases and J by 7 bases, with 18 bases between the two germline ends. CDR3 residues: CASSHGQGPTGGELFF. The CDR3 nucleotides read TGCGCCAGCAGCCACGGGCAGGGGCCTACCGGCGGGGAGCTGTTTTTT.

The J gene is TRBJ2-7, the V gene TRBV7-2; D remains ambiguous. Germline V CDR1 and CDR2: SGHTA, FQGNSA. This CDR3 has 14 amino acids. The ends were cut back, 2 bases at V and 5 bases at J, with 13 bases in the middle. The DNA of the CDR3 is TGTGCCAGCAGCTTAAGCCCCCCCCCTGACGAGCAGTACTTC. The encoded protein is CASSLSPPPDEQYF.

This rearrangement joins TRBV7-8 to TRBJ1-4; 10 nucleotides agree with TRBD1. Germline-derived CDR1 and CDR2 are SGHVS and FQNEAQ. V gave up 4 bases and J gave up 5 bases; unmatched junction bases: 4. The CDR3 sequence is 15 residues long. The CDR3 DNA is TGTGCCAGCAGCTCACGGGACAGGGGAAATGAAAAACTGTTTTTT. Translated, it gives CASSSRDRGNEKLFF.

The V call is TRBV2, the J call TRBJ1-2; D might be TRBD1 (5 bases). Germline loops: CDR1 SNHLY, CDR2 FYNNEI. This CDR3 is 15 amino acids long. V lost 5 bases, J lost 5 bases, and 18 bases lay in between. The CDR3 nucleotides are TGTGCCAGCAGTCCCAAGGGGCCCACATTATATGGCTACACCTTC. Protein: CASSPKGPTLYGYTF.

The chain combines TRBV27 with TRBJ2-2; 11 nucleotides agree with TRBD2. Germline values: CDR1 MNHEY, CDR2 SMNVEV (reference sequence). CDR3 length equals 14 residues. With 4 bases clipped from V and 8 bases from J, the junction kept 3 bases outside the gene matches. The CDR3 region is CASSSGLAVGELFF. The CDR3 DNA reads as TGTGCCAGCAGTTCGGGACTAGCGGTGGGGGAGCTGTTTTTT.

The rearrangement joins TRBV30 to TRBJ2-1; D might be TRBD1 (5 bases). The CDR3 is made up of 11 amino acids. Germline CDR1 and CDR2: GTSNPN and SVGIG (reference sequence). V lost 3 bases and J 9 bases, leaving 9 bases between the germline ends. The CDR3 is CAWSPQGEQFF. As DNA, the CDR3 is TGTGCCTGGAGCCCCCAGGGTGAGCAGTTCTTC.

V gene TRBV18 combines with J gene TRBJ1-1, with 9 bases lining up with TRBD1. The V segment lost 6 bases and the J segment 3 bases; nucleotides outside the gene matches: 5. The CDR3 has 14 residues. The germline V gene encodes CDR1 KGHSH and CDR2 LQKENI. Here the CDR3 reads CASSPTGGDTEAFF. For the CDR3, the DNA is TGTGCCAGCTCTCCGACAGGGGGAGACACTGAAGCTTTCTTT. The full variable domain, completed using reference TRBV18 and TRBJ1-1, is NAGVMQNPRHLVRRRGQEARLRCSPMKGHSHVYWYRQLPEEGLKFMVYLQKENIIDESGMPKERFSAEFPKEGPSILRIQQVVRGDSAAYFCASSPTGGDTEAFFGQGTRLTVV.

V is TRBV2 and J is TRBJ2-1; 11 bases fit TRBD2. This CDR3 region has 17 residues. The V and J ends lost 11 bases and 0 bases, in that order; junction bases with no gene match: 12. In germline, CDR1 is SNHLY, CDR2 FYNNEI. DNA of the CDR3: TGTGCCGGTGCGGGACTAGCGGACTTGAGCTCCTACAATGAGCAGTTCTTC. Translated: CAGAGLADLSSYNEQFF.

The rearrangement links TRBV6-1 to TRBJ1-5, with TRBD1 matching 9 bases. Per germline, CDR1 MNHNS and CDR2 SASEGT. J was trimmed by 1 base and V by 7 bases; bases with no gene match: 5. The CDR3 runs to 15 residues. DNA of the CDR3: TGTGCCAGCAACACACAGGGGGCGAGCAATCAGCCCCAGCATTTT. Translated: CASNTQGASNQPQHF.

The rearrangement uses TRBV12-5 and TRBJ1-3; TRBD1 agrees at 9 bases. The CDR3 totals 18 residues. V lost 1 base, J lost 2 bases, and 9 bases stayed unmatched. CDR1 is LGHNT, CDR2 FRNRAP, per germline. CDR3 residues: CASGLDRDRESPGNTIYF. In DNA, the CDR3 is TGTGCTAGTGGTTTGGACCGGGACAGGGAAAGTCCTGGAAACACCATATATTTT.

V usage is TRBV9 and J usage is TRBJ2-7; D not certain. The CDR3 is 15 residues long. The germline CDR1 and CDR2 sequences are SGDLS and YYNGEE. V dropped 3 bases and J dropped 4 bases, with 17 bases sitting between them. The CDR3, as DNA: TGTGCCAGCAGCGCCGCCGACACTCCATCTTACGAGCAGTACTTC. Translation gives CASSAADTPSYEQYF.

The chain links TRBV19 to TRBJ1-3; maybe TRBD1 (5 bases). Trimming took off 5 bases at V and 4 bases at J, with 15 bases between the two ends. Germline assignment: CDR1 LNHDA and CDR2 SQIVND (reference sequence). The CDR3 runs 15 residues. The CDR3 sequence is CASSWRGTSGNTIYF. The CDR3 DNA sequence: TGTGCCAGTAGTTGGCGGGGGACTTCCGGAAACACCATATATTTT. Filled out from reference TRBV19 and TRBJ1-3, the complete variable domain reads DGGITQSPKYLFRKEGQNVTLSCEQNLNHDAMYWYRQDPGQGLRLIYYSQIVNDFQKGDIAEGYSVSREKKESFPLTVTSAQKNPTAFYLCASSWRGTSGNTIYFGEGSWLTVV.

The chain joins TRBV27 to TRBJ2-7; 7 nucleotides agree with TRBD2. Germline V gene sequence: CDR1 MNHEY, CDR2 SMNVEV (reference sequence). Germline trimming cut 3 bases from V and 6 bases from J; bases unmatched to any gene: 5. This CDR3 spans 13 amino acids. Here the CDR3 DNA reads TGTGCCAGCAGTTTGACTAGCTTATCCGAGCAGTACTTC. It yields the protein CASSLTSLSEQYF.

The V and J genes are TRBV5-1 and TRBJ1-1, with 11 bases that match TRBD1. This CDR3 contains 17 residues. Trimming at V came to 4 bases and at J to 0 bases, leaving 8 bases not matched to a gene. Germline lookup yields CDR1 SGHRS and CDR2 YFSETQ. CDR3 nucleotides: TGCGCCAGCAGCACACCGGGACAGGGGGTGATGAACACTGAAGCTTTCTTT. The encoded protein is CASSTPGQGVMNTEAFF.

CDR3 bases: TGTGCCAGCAGCTTCATGGGACAGGGGGCGGAGGATGGCTACACCTTC. Translating it yields CASSFMGQGAEDGYTF. The chain carries TRBV5-6 and TRBJ1-2; 12 positions match TRBD1. The V and J ends lost 2 bases and 6 bases, in that order; junction bases with no gene match: 8. Germline assignment: CDR1 SGHDT and CDR2 YYEEEE. CDR3 length: 16 amino acids.

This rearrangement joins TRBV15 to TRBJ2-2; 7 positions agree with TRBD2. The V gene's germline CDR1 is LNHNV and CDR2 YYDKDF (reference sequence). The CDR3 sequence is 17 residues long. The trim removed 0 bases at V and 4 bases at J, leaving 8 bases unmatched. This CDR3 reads CATSRDQGGSGTGELFF. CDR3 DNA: TGTGCCACCAGCAGAGATCAGGGCGGGAGCGGCACCGGGGAGCTGTTTTTT.

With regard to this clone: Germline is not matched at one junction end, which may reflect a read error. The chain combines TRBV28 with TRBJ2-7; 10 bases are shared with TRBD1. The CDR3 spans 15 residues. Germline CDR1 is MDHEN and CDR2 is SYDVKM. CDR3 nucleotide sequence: TGTGCCAGCGGTTTTATGGGGACAGGGGCCTACGAGCAGTACTTC. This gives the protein CASGFMGTGAYEQYF. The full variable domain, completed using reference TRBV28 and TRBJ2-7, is DVKVTQSSRYLVKRTGEKVFLECVQDMDHENMFWYRQDPGLGLRLIYFSYDVKMKEKGDIPEGYSVSREKKERFSLILESASTNQTSMYLCASGFMGTGAYEQYFGPGTRLTVT.

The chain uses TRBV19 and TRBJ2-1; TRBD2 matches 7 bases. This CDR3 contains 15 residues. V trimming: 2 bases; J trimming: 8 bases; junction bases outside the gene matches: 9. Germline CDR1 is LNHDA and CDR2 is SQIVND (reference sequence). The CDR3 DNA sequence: TGTGCCAGTAGTATAATAACGGGAGGAGTCCATGAGCAGTTCTTC. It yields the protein CASSIITGGVHEQFF.

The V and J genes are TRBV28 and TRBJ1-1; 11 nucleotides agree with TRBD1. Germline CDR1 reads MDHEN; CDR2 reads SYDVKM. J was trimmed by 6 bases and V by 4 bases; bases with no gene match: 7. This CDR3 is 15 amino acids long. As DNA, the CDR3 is TGTGCCAGCAGTTCACCACGGGACAGGGGGGCTGAAGCTTTCTTT. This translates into CASSSPRDRGAEAFF.

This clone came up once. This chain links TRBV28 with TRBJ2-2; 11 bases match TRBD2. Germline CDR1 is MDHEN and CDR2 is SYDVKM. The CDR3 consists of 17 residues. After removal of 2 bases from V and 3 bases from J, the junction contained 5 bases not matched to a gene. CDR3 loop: CASSLLGTSGYTGELFF. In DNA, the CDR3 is TGTGCCAGCAGTTTACTCGGGACTAGCGGTTACACCGGGGAGCTGTTTTTT.

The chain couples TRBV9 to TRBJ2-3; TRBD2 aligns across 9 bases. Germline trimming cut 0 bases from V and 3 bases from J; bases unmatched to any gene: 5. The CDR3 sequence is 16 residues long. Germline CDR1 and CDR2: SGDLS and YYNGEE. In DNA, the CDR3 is TGTGCCAGCAGCGTAGGCAGCGGGAGGATAACAGATACGCAGTATTTT. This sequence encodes CASSVGSGRITDTQYF.